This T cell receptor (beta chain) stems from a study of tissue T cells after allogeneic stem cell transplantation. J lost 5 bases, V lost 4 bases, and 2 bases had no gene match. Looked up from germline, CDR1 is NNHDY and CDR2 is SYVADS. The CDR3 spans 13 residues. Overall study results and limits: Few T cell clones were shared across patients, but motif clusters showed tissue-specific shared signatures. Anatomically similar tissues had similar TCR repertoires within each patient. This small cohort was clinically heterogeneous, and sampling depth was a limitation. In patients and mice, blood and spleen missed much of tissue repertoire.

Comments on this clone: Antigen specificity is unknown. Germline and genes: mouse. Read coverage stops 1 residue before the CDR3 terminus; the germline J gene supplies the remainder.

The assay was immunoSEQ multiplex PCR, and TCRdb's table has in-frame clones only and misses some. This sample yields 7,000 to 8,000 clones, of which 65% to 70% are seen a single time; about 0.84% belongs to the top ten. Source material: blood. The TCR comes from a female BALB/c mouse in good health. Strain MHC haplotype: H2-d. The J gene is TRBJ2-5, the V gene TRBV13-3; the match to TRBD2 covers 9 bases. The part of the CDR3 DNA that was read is TGTGCCAGCAGTTTGGGGGGGCTAGACACCCAGTAC. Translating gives CASSLGGLDTQY. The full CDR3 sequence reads CASSLGGLDTQYF.